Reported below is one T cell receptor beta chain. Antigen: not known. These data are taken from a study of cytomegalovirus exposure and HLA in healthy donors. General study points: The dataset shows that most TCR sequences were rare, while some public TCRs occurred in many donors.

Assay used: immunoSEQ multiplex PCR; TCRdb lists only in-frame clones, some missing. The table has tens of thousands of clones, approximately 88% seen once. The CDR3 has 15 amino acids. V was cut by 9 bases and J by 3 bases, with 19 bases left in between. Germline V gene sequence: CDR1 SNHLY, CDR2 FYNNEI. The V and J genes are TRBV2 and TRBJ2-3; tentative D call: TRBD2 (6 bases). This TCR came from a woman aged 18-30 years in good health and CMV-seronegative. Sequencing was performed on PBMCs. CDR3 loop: CARAELGSETDTQYF. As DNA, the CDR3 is TGTGCCAGAGCAGAACTCGGGAGCGAAACAGATACGCAGTATTTT. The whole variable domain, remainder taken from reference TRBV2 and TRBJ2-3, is EPEVTQTPSHQVTQMGQEVILRCVPISNHLYFYWYRQILGQKVEFLVSFYNNEISEKSEIFDDQFSVERPDGSNFTLKIRSTKLEDSAMYFCARAELGSETDTQYFGPGTRLTVL.